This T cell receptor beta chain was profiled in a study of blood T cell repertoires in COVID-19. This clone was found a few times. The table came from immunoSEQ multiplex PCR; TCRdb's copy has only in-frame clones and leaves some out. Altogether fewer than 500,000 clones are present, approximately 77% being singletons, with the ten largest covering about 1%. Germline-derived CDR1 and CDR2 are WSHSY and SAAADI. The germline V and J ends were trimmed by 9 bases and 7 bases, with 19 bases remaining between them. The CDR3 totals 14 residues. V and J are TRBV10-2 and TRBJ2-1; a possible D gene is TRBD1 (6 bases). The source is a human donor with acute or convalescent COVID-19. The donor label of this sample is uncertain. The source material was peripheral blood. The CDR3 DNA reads TGCGCCAGTGGGCGACAGGAGTTTTCTAATGAGCAGTTCTTC. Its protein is CASGRQEFSNEQFF.